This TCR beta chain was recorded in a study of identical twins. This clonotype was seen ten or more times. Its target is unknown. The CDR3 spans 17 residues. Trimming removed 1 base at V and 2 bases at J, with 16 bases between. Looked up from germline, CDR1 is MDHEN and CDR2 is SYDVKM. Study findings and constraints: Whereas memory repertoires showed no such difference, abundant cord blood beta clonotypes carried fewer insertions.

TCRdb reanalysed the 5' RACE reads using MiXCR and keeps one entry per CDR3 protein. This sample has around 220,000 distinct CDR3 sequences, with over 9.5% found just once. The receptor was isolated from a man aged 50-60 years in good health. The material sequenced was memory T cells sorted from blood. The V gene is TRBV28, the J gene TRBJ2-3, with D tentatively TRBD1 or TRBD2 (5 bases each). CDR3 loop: CASSLSHGWGYTDTQYF. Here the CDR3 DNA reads TGTGCCAGCAGTTTATCCCATGGTTGGGGGTACACAGATACGCAGTATTTT.